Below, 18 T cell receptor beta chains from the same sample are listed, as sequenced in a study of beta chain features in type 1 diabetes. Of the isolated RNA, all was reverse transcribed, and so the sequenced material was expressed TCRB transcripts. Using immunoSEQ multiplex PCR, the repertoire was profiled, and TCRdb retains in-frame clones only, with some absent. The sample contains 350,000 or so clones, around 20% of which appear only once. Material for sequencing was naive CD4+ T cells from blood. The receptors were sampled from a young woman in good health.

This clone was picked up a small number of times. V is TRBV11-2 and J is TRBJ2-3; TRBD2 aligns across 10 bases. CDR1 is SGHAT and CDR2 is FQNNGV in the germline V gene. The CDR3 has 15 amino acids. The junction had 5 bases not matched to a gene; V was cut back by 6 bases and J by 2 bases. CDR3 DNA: TGTGCCAGCAGACCTAGCGGGAGAAACACAGATACGCAGTATTTT. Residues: CASRPSGRNTDTQYF.

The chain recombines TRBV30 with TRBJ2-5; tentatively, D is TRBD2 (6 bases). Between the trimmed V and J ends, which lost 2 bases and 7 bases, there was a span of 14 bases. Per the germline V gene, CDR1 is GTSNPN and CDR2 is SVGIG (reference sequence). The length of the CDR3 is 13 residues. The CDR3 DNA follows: TGTGCCTGGAGTTCCCGACTAGAAGGGACCCAGTACTTC. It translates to CAWSSRLEGTQYF.

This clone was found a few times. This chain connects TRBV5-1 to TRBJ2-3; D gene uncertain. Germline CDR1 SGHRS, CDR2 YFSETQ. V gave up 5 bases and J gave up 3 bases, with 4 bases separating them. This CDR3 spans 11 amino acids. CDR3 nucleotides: TGCGCCAGCAGACGGACAGATACGCAGTATTTT. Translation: CASRRTDTQYF.

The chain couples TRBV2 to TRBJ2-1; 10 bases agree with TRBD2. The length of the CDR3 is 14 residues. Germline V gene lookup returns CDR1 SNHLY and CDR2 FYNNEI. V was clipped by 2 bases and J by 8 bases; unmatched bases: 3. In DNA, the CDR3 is TGTGCCAGCAGTGAACCTAGCGGGAGCGATGAGCAGTTCTTC. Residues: CASSEPSGSDEQFF.

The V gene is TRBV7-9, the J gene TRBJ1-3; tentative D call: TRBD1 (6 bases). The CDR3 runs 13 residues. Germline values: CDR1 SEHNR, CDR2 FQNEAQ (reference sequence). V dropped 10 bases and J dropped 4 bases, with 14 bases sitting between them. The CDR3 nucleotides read TGTGCCACCCCGGACAGTTTGGGAAACACCATATATTTT. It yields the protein CATPDSLGNTIYF.

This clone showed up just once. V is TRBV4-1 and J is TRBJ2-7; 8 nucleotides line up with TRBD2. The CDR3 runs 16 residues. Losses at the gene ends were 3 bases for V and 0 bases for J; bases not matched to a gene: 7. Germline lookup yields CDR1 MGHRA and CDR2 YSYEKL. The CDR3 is CASSQGSGSSSYEQYF. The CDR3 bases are TGCGCCAGCAGCCAGGGAAGCGGGAGCAGCTCCTACGAGCAGTACTTC.

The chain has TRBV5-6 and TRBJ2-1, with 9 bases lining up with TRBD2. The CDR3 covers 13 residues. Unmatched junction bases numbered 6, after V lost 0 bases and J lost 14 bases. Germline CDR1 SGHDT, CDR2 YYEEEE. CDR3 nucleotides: TGTGCCAGCAGCTTGGGCGGCGGGAGGGCCGAGTTCTTC. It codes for CASSLGGGRAEFF.

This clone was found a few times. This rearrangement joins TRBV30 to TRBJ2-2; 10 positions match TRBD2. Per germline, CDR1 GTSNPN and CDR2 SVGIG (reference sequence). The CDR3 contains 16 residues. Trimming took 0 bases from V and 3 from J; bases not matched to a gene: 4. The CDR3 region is CAWSVYGLADTGELFF. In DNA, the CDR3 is TGTGCCTGGAGTGTATACGGACTAGCGGACACCGGGGAGCTGTTTTTT.

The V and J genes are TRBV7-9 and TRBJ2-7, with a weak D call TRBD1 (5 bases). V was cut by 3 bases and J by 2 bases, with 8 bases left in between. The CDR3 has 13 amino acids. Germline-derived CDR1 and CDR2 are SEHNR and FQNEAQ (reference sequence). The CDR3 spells CASSFTGTYEQYF. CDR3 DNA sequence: TGTGCCAGCAGCTTTACAGGTACCTACGAGCAGTACTTC. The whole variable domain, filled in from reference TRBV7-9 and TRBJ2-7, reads DTGVSQNPRHKITKRGQNVTFRCDPISEHNRLYWYRQTLGQGPEFLTYFQNEAQLEKSRLLSDRFSAERPKGSFSTLEIQRTEQGDSAMYLCASSFTGTYEQYFGPGTRLTVT.

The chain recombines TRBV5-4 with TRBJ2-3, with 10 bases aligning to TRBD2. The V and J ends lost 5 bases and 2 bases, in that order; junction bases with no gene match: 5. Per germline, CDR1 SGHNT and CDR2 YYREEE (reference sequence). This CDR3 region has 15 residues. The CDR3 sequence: CASSPTSGNTDTQYF. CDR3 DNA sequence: TGTGCCAGCAGTCCTACTAGCGGGAACACAGATACGCAGTATTTT.

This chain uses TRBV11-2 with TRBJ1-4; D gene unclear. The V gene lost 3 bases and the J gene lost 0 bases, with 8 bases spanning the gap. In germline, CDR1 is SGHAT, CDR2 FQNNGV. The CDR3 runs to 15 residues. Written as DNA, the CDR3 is TGTGCCAGCAGCTTCGGGCGGGCAACTAATGAAAAACTGTTTTTT. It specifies CASSFGRATNEKLFF.

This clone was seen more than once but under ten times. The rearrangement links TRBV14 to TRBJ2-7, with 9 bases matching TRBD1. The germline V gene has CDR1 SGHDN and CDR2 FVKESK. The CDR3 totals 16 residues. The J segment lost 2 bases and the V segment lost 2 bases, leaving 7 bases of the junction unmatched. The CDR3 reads CASSQPYRGRPYEQYF. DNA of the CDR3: TGTGCCAGCAGCCAACCTTACAGGGGGCGGCCCTACGAGCAGTACTTC.

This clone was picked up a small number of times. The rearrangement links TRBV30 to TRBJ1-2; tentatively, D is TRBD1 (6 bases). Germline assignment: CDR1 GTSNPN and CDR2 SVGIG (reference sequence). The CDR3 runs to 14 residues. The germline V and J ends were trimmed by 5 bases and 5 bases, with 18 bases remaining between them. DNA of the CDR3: TGTGCCTGGCACTTACAGGGAAGATTGTATGGCTACACCTTC. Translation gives CAWHLQGRLYGYTF.

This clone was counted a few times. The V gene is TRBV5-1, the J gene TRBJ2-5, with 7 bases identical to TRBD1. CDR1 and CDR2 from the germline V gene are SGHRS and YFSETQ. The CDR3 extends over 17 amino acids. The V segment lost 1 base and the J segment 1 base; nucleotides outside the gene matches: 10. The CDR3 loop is CASSLLSRQGGQETQYF. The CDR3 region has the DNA TGCGCCAGCAGCTTGCTTTCACGACAGGGTGGCCAAGAGACCCAGTACTTC.

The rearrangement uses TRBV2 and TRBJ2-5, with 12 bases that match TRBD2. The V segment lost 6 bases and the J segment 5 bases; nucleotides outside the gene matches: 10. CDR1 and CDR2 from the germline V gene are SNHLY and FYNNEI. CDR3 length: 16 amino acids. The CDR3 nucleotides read TGTGCCAGCAGGGCCTTTCCTAGCGGGGGGGAGGAGACCCAGTACTTC. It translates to CASRAFPSGGEETQYF.

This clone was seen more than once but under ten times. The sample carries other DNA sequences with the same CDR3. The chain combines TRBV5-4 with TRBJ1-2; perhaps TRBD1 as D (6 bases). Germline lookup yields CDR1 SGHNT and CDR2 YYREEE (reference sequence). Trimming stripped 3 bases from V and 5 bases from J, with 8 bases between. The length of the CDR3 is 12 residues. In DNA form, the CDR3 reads TGTGCCAGCAGCTCGGACAGTTATGGCTACACCTTC. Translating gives CASSSDSYGYTF.

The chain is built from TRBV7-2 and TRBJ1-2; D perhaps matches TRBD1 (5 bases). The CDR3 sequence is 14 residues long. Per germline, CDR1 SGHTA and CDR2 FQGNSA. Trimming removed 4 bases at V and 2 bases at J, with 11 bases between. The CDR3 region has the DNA TGTGCCAGCAGCTCTGATTCAGGGAACTATGGCTACACCTTC. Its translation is CASSSDSGNYGYTF.

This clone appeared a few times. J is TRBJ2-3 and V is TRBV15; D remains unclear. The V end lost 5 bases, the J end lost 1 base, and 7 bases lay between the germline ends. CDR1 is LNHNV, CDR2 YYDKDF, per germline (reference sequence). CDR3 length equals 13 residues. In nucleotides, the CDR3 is TGTGCCACCAGCCCGTCTGGCACAGATACGCAGTATTTT. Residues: CATSPSGTDTQYF. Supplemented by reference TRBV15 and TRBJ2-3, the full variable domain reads DAMVIQNPRYQVTQFGKPVTLSCSQTLNHNVMYWYQQKSSQAPKLLFHYYDKDFNNEADTPDNFQSRRPNTSFCFLDIRSPGLGDTAMYLCATSPSGTDTQYFGPGTRLTVL.